Here is one T cell receptor beta chain with its context. Its antigen is not yet known. No much larger clone is present one base from it, and per-base qualities are unavailable. Trimming accounts for 0 bases at V and 1 base at J, while the number of junction bases matched to no gene is 13. CDR1 and CDR2, per the germline V gene, are SGHNT and YENEEA. The CDR3 sequence holds 20 residues, the cysteine and phenylalanine included. The DNA shown is the 60-base CDR3, in frame from base 1. To prepare the library, the immunoSEQ multiplex PCR assay was applied. TCRdb limited this immuneACCESS table to in-frame rearrangements with V and J called. A share of clones is missing; checked studies link under half to unresolved V genes, and the rest is unexplained. The sample contains 100,000 to 150,000 clones, about nine tenths of them found a single time. Clones ranked in the top ten supply around 5.1% of the sample.

The data derive from a study of control samples from healthy donors and cancer patients (dated by TCRdb to the early 2020s). The chain was built from TRBV11-3 and TRBJ1-5; TRBD1 fits 9 bases in the junction. Sequencing was performed on blood. The sequence derives from a man aged 18 to 29 in good health. For the CDR3, the sequence is CASSLDLRGPGTGSNQPQHF. The DNA sequence is given as TGTGCCAGCAGCTTAGATCTCAGGGGCCCCGGGACAGGGAGCAATCAGCCCCAGCATTTT.